This TCR beta chain was profiled in a study of blood T cell repertoires in COVID-19. Across the whole study: Sample material is recorded as cDNA or gDNA derived from T cells, B-cell-depleted T cells, or PBMCs.

This table comes from immunoSEQ multiplex PCR, and its TCRdb copy is limited to in-frame clones, with some not included. The table shows about 160,000 clones, with around 87% occurring only once. Germline assignment: CDR1 SGHAT and CDR2 FQNNGV. V was cut by 1 base and J by 5 bases, with 20 bases left in between. This CDR3 region has 17 residues. Seattle researchers signed up patients amid active infection and tracked them longitudinally. The TCR originated in a woman in her 70s with COVID-19, enrolled during active disease. The chain uses TRBV11-2 and TRBJ1-1; D uncertain. The sample comprised peripheral blood. The CDR3 spells CASSLASPRLLGTEAFF. The CDR3 coding sequence is TGTGCCAGCAGCTTAGCTTCTCCCCGGCTGCTAGGAACTGAAGCTTTCTTT. Based on the CDR3 plus reference TRBV11-2 and TRBJ1-1, the full variable domain is EAGVAQSPRYKIIEKRQSVAFWCNPISGHATLYWYQQILGQGPKLLIQFQNNGVVDDSQLPKDRFSAERLKGVDSTLKIQPAKLEDSAVYLCASSLASPRLLGTEAFFGQGTRLTVV.